Shown below are 21 T cell receptor beta chains from a single sample sequenced in a study of T cells in Graves' hyperthyroidism and ophthalmopathy. TCR beta CDR3 regions were amplified from RNA transcripts. In the first-round RT-PCR of the TCR CDR3, the HTBI primer set was used. Via MiXCR, TCRdb re-called the multiplex PCR reads, giving one row per CDR3 protein. The table shows 250,000 or so distinct CDR3 sequences, with about 17% occurring only once. Input material: blood. The receptors here all came from a woman aged 18-29 years with Graves' ophthalmopathy.

The table lists this clonotype with many counts. The chain employs TRBV6-2 or TRBV6-3 and TRBJ2-2; no clear D gene. The CDR3 consists of 13 residues. Per the germline V gene, CDR1 is MNHEY and CDR2 is SVGEGT. Trimming took 2 bases from V and 6 from J, leaving 7 bases between them. CDR3 in amino acids: CASSYGVAGELFF. The CDR3 DNA follows: TGTGCCAGCAGTTACGGGGTGGCCGGGGAGCTGTTTTTT.

This clonotype has ten or more counts. The chain couples TRBV28 to TRBJ2-5, with unresolved D. Germline CDR1 reads MDHEN; CDR2 reads SYDVKM. V lost 4 bases and J 4 bases, leaving 10 bases between the germline ends. CDR3 length: 13 amino acids. The CDR3 region is CASSSAPRETQYF. CDR3 DNA sequence: TGTGCCAGCAGTTCTGCCCCGAGAGAGACCCAGTACTTC. The whole variable domain, filled in from reference TRBV28 and TRBJ2-5, reads DVKVTQSSRYLVKRTGEKVFLECVQDMDHENMFWYRQDPGLGLRLIYFSYDVKMKEKGDIPEGYSVSREKKERFSLILESASTNQTSMYLCASSSAPRETQYFGPGTRLLVL.

There are many counts of this clonotype. The rearrangement links TRBV11-2 to TRBJ2-5; 9 nucleotides align to TRBD2. CDR3 length: 17 amino acids. Germline loops: CDR1 SGHAT, CDR2 FQNNGV. V gave up 5 bases and J gave up 6 bases; unmatched junction bases: 16. Here the CDR3 DNA reads TGTGCCAGCAGCCCCATGAGCTGGCGGGGGGGCCTCAAGACCCAGTACTTC. This gives the protein CASSPMSWRGGLKTQYF.

This clonotype was recorded at least ten times. This chain connects TRBV20-1 to TRBJ2-1, with 9 bases aligning to TRBD2. This CDR3 is built from 17 residues. Trimming removed 3 bases from V and 8 bases from J; junction bases left unmatched: 17. Germline CDR1 reads DFQATT; CDR2 reads SNEGSKA (reference sequence). As DNA, the CDR3 is TGCAGTGCTAGTTCTACGGGACTAGCTAACCTGGCCGATGAGCAGTTCTTC. Its translation is CSASSTGLANLADEQFF.

The chain couples TRBV19 to TRBJ1-2; 7 positions agree with TRBD1. Trimming took 7 bases from V and 2 from J; bases not matched to a gene: 4. Germline V gene sequence: CDR1 LNHDA, CDR2 SQIVND (reference sequence). This CDR3 spans 13 amino acids. CDR3 loop: CASTWGQNYGYTF. The CDR3 DNA reads as TGTGCCAGTACCTGGGGACAGAACTATGGCTACACCTTC.

This clonotype was recorded at least ten times. The chain links TRBV20-1 to TRBJ1-1, with TRBD1 as a possible D gene (6 bases). Germline V gives CDR1 DFQATT, CDR2 SNEGSKA (reference sequence). The CDR3 runs 14 residues. Between the trimmed V and J ends, which lost 6 bases and 0 bases, there was a span of 14 bases. This CDR3 reads CSAPKQGMNTEAFF. DNA of the CDR3: TGCAGTGCACCGAAACAGGGAATGAACACTGAAGCTTTCTTT.

This clonotype was counted ten times or more. V usage is TRBV7-6 and J usage is TRBJ2-3; D gene ambiguous. Germline values: CDR1 SGHVS, CDR2 FNYEAQ. The V end was cut by 1 base, the J end by 2 bases, with 10 bases between. CDR3 length: 15 amino acids. CDR3 protein: CASSLVGGSTDTQYF. Here the CDR3 DNA reads TGTGCCAGCAGCTTAGTGGGCGGATCCACAGATACGCAGTATTTT.

This chain uses TRBV11-2 with TRBJ2-1; 10 bases match TRBD2. Germline trimming cut 4 bases from V and 5 bases from J; bases unmatched to any gene: 2. CDR3 length equals 14 residues. Germline V gene data show CDR1 as SGHAT and CDR2 as FQNNGV. CDR3 amino acids: CASSSLAGNNEQFF. CDR3 DNA sequence: TGTGCCAGCAGCTCACTAGCGGGGAACAATGAGCAGTTCTTC.

In this sample, this clonotype turned up many times. Relative to the germline gene, one junction end is altered; a read error may explain this. This rearrangement joins TRBV6-1 to TRBJ2-1; 7 nucleotides align to TRBD2. CDR3 size: 16 residues. CDR1 and CDR2 from the germline V gene are MNHNS and SASEGT. CDR3 in amino acids: CASSDPAGAFYNKQFF. In DNA form, the CDR3 reads TGTGCCAGCAGTGACCCCGCGGGAGCGTTCTACAATAAGCAGTTCTTC.

This clonotype was detected ten times or more. The genes are TRBV6-1 and TRBJ1-5, with 9 positions matching TRBD1. Unmatched junction bases numbered 6, after V lost 6 bases and J lost 0 bases. The CDR3 contains 16 residues. Germline loops: CDR1 MNHNS, CDR2 SASEGT. For the CDR3, the DNA is TGTGCCAGCAGCCGGGACAGGGTCTATAGCAATCAGCCCCAGCATTTT. Its protein product is CASSRDRVYSNQPQHF.

This clonotype was counted many times. V and J are TRBV5-1 and TRBJ2-7; D is ambiguous. Germline V gene sequence: CDR1 SGHRS, CDR2 YFSETQ. V was clipped by 1 base and J by 0 bases, with 8 bases between them. The CDR3 consists of 14 residues. The CDR3 loop reads CASSLTAGSYEQYF. CDR3 nucleotide sequence: TGCGCCAGCAGCTTGACAGCTGGCTCCTACGAGCAGTACTTC. The variable domain in full, completed from reference TRBV5-1 and TRBJ2-7, reads KAGVTQTPRYLIKTRGQQVTLSCSPISGHRSVSWYQQTPGQGLQFLFEYFSETQRNKGNFPGRFSGRQFSNSRSEMNVSTLELGDSALYLCASSLTAGSYEQYFGPGTRLTVT.

This clonotype has ten or more counts. The chain is built from TRBV5-1 and TRBJ2-2, with 8 nucleotides matching TRBD2. Per the germline V gene, CDR1 is SGHRS and CDR2 is YFSETQ. This CDR3 spans 15 amino acids. The trim removed 3 bases at V and 6 bases at J, leaving 7 bases unmatched. CDR3 loop: CASSSGTRGAGELFF. The DNA for the CDR3 is TGCGCCAGCAGCTCCGGGACTAGAGGGGCCGGGGAGCTGTTTTTT.

This clonotype occurred many times. V gene TRBV7-9 combines with J gene TRBJ2-1; 8 bases agree with TRBD2. Per the germline V gene, CDR1 is SEHNR and CDR2 is FQNEAQ (reference sequence). V trimming: 2 bases; J trimming: 7 bases; junction bases outside the gene matches: 10. The CDR3 is 16 amino acids. CDR3: CASSLYVGTSINEQFF. CDR3 in DNA: TGTGCCAGCAGCTTATATGTCGGGACTAGTATAAATGAGCAGTTCTTC.

This clonotype was recorded at least ten times. Here the CDR3 reads CASEEGGGYTF. CDR3 sequence (DNA): TGTGCCAGCGAAGAGGGGGGAGGCTACACCTTC. This sequence joins TRBV7-9 and TRBJ1-2, with a possible D match to TRBD1 (6 bases). The V gene lost 8 bases and the J gene lost 8 bases, with 12 bases spanning the gap. This CDR3 is built from 11 residues. Per germline, CDR1 SEHNR and CDR2 FQNEAQ (reference sequence).

This clonotype has more than one count but fewer than ten. One base away lies a much larger clone, so this may be a sequencing read error. The chain is built from TRBV20-1 and TRBJ2-5; possible D gene TRBD2, 6 bases. CDR3 length equals 17 residues. Germline V gives CDR1 DFQATT, CDR2 SNEGSKA (reference sequence). The V end was cut by 6 bases, the J end by 2 bases, with 25 bases between. The CDR3 is CSAPIVGGTAPQETQYF. In nucleotides, the CDR3 is TGCAGTGCCCCGATCGTAGGTGGGACTGCCCCGCAAGAGACCCAGTACTTC.

This clonotype was counted at least ten times. The rearrangement joins TRBV11-1 to TRBJ1-1, with D unclear. The CDR3 loop spans 14 amino acids. V dropped 5 bases and J dropped 0 bases, with 10 bases sitting between them. Germline V gene data show CDR1 as SGHAT and CDR2 as FQDESV (reference sequence). The CDR3 loop is CASSGRELNTEAFF. The CDR3 DNA reads TGTGCCAGCAGCGGCCGGGAGCTGAACACTGAAGCTTTCTTT.

This clonotype was seen at least ten times. This rearrangement joins TRBV18 to TRBJ2-5; D remains unclear. There are 13 residues in the CDR3. Trimming pared 3 bases from V and 4 bases from J, leaving 9 bases between. Looked up from germline, CDR1 is KGHSH and CDR2 is LQKENI. The CDR3 DNA reads TGTGCCAGCTCACCTGCCCCGGCAGAGACCCAGTACTTC. Amino acids: CASSPAPAETQYF.

This clonotype was counted ten times or more. The rearrangement joins TRBV4-1 to TRBJ1-6, with TRBD1 as a possible D gene (6 bases). Trimming took 4 bases from V and 7 from J, leaving 17 bases between them. This CDR3 is 16 amino acids long. From germline, CDR1 is MGHRA and CDR2 YSYEKL. The CDR3 DNA sequence: TGCGCCAGCAGCCGACCCCGGGACACCGGAAATTCACCCCTCCACTTT. It is translated as CASSRPRDTGNSPLHF.

The chain combines TRBV7-9 with TRBJ1-3, with D maybe TRBD1 (6 bases). Trimming cost V 5 bases and J 1 base, with 12 bases left between them. The CDR3 runs to 15 residues. Germline values: CDR1 SEHNR, CDR2 FQNEAQ (reference sequence). CDR3 region: CASSAGTNSGNTIYF. The CDR3 coding sequence is TGTGCCAGCAGCGCCGGGACAAATTCTGGAAACACCATATATTTT. Full variable domain (remainder filled in from reference TRBV7-9 and TRBJ1-3): DTGVSQNPRHKITKRGQNVTFRCDPISEHNRLYWYRQTLGQGPEFLTYFQNEAQLEKSRLLSDRFSAERPKGSFSTLEIQRTEQGDSAMYLCASSAGTNSGNTIYFGEGSWLTVV.

This clonotype was detected ten times or more. The chain uses TRBV2 and TRBJ1-2, with D uncertain. The CDR3 has 13 amino acids. Germline V gene lookup returns CDR1 SNHLY and CDR2 FYNNEI. Trimming removed 2 bases from V and 0 bases from J, with 4 bases in between. CDR3 bases: TGTGCCAGCAGTGAAAGAGCTAACTATGGCTACACCTTC. Its translation is CASSERANYGYTF.

In this sample, this clonotype turned up many times. CDR3 sequence reads: CASSLAGDGGYTF. The DNA of the CDR3 is TGCGCCAGCAGCTTGGCCGGGGATGGTGGCTACACCTTC. V is TRBV5-1 and J is TRBJ1-2; D is ambiguous. The CDR3 sequence is 13 residues long. Germline lookup yields CDR1 SGHRS and CDR2 YFSETQ. V was pared by 0 bases and J by 7 bases, with 10 bases between.